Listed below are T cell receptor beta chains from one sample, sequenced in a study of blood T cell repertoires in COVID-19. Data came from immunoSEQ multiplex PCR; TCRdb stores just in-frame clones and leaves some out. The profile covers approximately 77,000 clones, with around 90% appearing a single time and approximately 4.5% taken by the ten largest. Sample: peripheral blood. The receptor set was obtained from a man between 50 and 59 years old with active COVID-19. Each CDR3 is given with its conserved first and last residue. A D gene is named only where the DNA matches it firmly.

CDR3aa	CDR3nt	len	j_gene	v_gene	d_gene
CASSPGTGRSGANVLTF	TGTGCCAGCAGCCCCGGGACAGGGCGCTCTGGGGCCAACGTCCTGACTTTC	17	TRBJ2-6	TRBV7-3	TRBD1
CASSIRRRWDRGYVGYTF	TGTGCCAGTAGTATTCGCAGGCGCTGGGACAGGGGATATGTTGGCTACACCTTC	18	TRBJ1-2	TRBV19	TRBD1
CASSYGTDSRREYF	TGTGCCAGCAGCTATGGGACCGACTCAAGGAGGGAGTACTTC	14	TRBJ2-4	TRBV5-4	NA
CASSAGWLEYWAGQETQYF	TGTGCCAGCAGTGCAGGGTGGCTCGAGTATTGGGCAGGCCAAGAGACCCAGTACTTC	19	TRBJ2-5	TRBV6-1	NA
CASSQPGGRSYNEQFF	TGCGCCAGCAGCCAACCCGGGGGGAGATCCTACAATGAGCAGTTCTTC	16	TRBJ2-1	TRBV4-1	TRBD2
CASSQWPPLAASYNEQFF	TGCGCCAGCAGTCAATGGCCACCCCTGGCGGCGTCCTACAATGAGCAGTTCTTC	18	TRBJ2-1	TRBV23-1	NA
CASSWTSGGNYNEQFF	TGTGCCAGCAGCTGGACTAGCGGGGGCAATTACAATGAGCAGTTCTTC	16	TRBJ2-1	TRBV7-2	TRBD2
CASRLAGVGEQFF	TGTGCCAGCCGACTAGCGGGGGTCGGTGAGCAGTTCTTC	13	TRBJ2-1	TRBV5-8	TRBD2
CASSESGNQPQHF	TGTGCCAGCAGTGAGTCGGGCAATCAGCCCCAGCATTTT	13	TRBJ1-5	TRBV6-1	NA
CASSRELGFFYEQYF	TGTGCCAGTAGTAGAGAACTAGGATTTTTCTACGAGCAGTACTTC	15	TRBJ2-7	TRBV19	NA